The source of this TCR beta chain is a study of T cells in Graves' hyperthyroidism and ophthalmopathy. Study results and limitations: Blood shared most expanded thyroid clonotypes above 0.001.

Amplification of TCR beta CDR3 regions used RNA as the template. First-round RT-PCR targeting the TCR CDR3 was performed with the HTBI primer set. TCRdb reanalysed the multiplex PCR reads using MiXCR and keeps one entry per CDR3 protein. The sample holds 45,000 to 50,000 distinct CDR3 sequences, roughly 49% seen once. The germline gives CDR1 MDHEN, CDR2 SYDVKM. The CDR3 sequence is 15 residues long. Trimming left V 2 bases short and J 6 bases short, with 17 bases between. This clonotype has ten or more counts. Its antigen is not known. The sequencing input was peripheral blood or thyroid tissue (not recorded which). The receptor was derived from a woman between 45 and 65 years old with Graves' hyperthyroidism. This rearrangement joins TRBV28 to TRBJ2-7; no clear D gene. The CDR3 DNA reads as TGTGCCAGCAGTTTAGGCAGGATTACATTCAGCGAGCAGTACTTC. Amino acid sequence: CASSLGRITFSEQYF.